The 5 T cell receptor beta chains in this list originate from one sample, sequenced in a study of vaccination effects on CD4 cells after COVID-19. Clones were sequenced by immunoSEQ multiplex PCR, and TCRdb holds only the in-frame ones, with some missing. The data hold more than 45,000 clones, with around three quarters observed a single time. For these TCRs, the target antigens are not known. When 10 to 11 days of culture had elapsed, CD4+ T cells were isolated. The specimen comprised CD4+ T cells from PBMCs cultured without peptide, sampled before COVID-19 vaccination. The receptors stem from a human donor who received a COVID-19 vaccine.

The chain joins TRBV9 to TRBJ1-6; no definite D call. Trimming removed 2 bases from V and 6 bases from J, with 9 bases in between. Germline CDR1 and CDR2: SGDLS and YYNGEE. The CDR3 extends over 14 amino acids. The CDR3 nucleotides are TGTGCCAGCAGCGTGTGGAGAGCTAATTCACCCCTCCACTTT. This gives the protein CASSVWRANSPLHF.

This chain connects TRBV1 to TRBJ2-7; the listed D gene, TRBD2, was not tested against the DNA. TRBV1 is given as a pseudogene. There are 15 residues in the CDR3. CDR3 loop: CTSSIRGADTYEQYV. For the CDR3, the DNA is TGCACCAGCAGCATACGCGGGGCAGATACCTACGAGCAGTACGTC.

The CDR3 DNA reads as TGTGCCAGCAGTGAAGCGGGGGGGCTCTTCGAGCAGTACGTC. Residues: CASSEAGGLFEQYV. J is TRBJ2-7 and V is TRBV6-1; D is possibly TRBD2 (7 bases). Between the trimmed V and J ends, which lost 0 bases and 6 bases, there was a span of 12 bases. The CDR3 spans 14 residues. CDR1 and CDR2 (germline): MNHNS, SASEGT.

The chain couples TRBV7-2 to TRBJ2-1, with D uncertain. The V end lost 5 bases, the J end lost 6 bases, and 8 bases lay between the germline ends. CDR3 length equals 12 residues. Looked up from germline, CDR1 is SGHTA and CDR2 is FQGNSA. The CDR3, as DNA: TGTGCCAGCAGCCCGCCGTCCAATGAGCAGTTCTTC. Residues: CASSPPSNEQFF.

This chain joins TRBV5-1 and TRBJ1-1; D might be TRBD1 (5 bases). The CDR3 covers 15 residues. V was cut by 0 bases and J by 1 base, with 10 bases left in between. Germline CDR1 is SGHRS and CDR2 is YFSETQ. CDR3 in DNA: TGCGCCAGCAGCTTGGCCGTCCAGGGGAACACTGAAGCTTTCTTT. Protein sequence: CASSLAVQGNTEAFF.